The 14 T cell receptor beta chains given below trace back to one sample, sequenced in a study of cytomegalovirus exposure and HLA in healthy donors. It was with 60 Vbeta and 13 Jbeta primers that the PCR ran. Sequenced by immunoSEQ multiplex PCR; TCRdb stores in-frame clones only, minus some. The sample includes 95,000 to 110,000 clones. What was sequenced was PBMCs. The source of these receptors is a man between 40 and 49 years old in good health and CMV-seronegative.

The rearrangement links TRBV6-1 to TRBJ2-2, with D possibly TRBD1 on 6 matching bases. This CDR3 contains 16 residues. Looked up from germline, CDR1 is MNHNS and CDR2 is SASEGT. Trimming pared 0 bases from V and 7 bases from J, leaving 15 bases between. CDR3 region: CASSEAAIQGSGELFF. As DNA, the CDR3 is TGTGCCAGCAGTGAAGCGGCAATACAGGGAAGCGGGGAGCTGTTTTTT.

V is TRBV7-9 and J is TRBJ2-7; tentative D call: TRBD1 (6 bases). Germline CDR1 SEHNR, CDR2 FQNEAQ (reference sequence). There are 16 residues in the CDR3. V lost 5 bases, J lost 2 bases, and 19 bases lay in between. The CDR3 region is CASSPQTGLIPYEQYF. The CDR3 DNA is TGTGCCAGCAGCCCTCAGACAGGCCTAATACCCTACGAGCAGTACTTC.

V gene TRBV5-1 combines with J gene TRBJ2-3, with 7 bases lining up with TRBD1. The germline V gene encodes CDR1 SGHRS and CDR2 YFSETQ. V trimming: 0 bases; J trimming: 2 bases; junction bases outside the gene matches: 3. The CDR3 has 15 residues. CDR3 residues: CASSLATGDTDTQYF. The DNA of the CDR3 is TGCGCCAGCAGCTTGGCTACAGGGGACACAGATACGCAGTATTTT.

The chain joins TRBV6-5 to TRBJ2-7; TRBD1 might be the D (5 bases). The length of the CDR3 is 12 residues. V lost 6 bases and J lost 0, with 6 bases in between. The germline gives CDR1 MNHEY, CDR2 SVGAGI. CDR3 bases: TGTGCCAGCAGGGGGCCCTCCTACGAGCAGTACTTC. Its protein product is CASRGPSYEQYF.

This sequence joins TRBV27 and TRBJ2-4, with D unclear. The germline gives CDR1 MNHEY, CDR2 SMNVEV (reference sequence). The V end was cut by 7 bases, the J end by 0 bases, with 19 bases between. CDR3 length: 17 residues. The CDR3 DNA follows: TGTGCCAGCATGAGATCCGACAACGCACTAGCCAAAAACATTCAGTACTTC. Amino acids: CASMRSDNALAKNIQYF.

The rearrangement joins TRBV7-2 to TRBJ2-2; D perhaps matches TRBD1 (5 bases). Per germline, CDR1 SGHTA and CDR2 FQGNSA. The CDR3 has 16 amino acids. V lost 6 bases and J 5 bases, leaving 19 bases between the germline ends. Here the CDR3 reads CASRQRPTVETGELFF. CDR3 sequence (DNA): TGTGCCAGCAGGCAAAGGCCGACAGTGGAAACCGGGGAGCTGTTTTTT.

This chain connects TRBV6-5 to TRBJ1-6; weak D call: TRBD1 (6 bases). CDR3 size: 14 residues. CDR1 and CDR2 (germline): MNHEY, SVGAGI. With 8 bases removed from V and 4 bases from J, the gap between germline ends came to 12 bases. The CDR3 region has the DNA TGTGCCAGCCGGACAGCACCTTATAATTCACCCCTCCACTTT. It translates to CASRTAPYNSPLHF.

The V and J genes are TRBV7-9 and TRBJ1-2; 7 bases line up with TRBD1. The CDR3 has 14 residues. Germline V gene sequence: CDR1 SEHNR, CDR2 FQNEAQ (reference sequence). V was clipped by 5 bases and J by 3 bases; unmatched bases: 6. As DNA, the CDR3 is TGTGCCAGCAGCCGTGACAGGGAGCACTATGGCTACACCTTC. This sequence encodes CASSRDREHYGYTF. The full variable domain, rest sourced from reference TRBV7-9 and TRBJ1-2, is DTGVSQNPRHKITKRGQNVTFRCDPISEHNRLYWYRQTLGQGPEFLTYFQNEAQLEKSRLLSDRFSAERPKGSFSTLEIQRTEQGDSAMYLCASSRDREHYGYTFGSGTRLTVV.

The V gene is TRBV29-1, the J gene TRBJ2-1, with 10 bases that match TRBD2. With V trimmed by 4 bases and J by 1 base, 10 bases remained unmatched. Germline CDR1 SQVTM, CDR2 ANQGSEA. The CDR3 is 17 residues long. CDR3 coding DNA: TGCAGCGTTGTCGGTCTAGCGGGAGCCTCTTCCTACAATGAGCAGTTCTTC. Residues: CSVVGLAGASSYNEQFF.

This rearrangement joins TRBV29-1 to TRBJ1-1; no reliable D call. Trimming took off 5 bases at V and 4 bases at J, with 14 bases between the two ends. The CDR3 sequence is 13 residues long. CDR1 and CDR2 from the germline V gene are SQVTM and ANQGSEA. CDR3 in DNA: TGCAGCGTTTACACAACCCGGAGCACTGAAGCTTTCTTT. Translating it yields CSVYTTRSTEAFF.

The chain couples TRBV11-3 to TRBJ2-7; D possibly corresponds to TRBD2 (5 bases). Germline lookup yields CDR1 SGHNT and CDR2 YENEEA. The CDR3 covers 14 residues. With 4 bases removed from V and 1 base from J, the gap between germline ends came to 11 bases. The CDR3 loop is CASSSHGLSYEQYF. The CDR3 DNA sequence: TGTGCCAGCAGCTCCCACGGACTTTCCTACGAGCAGTACTTC.

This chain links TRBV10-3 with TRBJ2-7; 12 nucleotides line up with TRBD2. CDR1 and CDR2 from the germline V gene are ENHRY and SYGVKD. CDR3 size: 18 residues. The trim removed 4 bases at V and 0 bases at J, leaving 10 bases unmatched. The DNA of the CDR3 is TGTGCCATCAGTGTAGGCCCCGGACTAGCGGGACTCTCCTACGAGCAGTACTTC. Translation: CAISVGPGLAGLSYEQYF.

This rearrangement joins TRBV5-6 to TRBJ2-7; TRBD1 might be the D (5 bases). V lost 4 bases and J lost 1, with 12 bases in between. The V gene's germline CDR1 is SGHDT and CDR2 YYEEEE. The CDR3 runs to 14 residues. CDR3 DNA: TGTGCCAGCAGCCCACCAGGGTCGTCCTACGAGCAGTACTTC. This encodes CASSPPGSSYEQYF.

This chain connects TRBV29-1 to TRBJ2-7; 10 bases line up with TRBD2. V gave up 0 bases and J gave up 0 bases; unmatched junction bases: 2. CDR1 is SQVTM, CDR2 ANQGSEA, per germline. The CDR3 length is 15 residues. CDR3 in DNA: TGCAGCGTTGAAGAGGCTAGCGGGAGCTCCTACGAGCAGTACTTC. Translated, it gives CSVEEASGSSYEQYF.